This record covers a single T cell receptor beta chain. Its antigen is still unknown. This sample stems from a study of cytomegalovirus exposure and HLA in healthy donors. The PCR contained 60 Vbeta and 13 Jbeta primers. The table came from immunoSEQ multiplex PCR; TCRdb's copy has only in-frame clones and leaves some out. The sample holds a few hundred thousand clones, about 75% seen once. Findings and caveats of the study: Immune exposure data for these donors was limited to CMV serostatus. An assumption of roughly uniform sequencing depth across donors underlay the presence/absence analyses.

This TCR derives from a man aged 18 to 29 in good health and CMV-seronegative. Sequencing was carried out using PBMCs.

Written as DNA, the CDR3 is TGTGCCAGCAGTTTTACGGGAACTAATGAAAAACTGTTTTTT. Translation: CASSFTGTNEKLFF. The chain joins TRBV28 to TRBJ1-4; D gene unclear. Per the germline V gene, CDR1 is MDHEN and CDR2 is SYDVKM. This CDR3 contains 14 residues. V lost 3 bases and J 1 base, leaving 6 bases between the germline ends.